This T cell receptor beta chain was captured by sequencing in a study of control samples from healthy donors and cancer patients. Produced via immunoSEQ multiplex PCR; TCRdb's table is partial and in-frame only. Among about 130,000 clones listed, about 90% were seen once. CDR1 SSHAT and CDR2 FNYEAQ come from the germline V gene (reference sequence). V gave up 5 bases and J gave up 0 bases, with 7 bases separating them. This CDR3 has 13 residues. The chain couples TRBV7-7 to TRBJ1-1; the D gene is possibly TRBD1 (5 bases). Sequenced: blood. This receptor was identified in a man between 18 and 35 years old in good health. The DNA of the CDR3 is TGTGCCAGCAGCCGACAGATGAACACTGAAGCTTTCTTT. Its protein product is CASSRQMNTEAFF.